Listed below are T cell receptor beta chains from one sample, sequenced in a study of cytomegalovirus exposure and HLA in healthy donors. Sequenced by immunoSEQ multiplex PCR; TCRdb stores in-frame clones only, minus some. The sample consists of about 190,000 clones, 81% of them appearing once. Sequencing was carried out using PBMCs. These receptors all stem from a man aged 50 to 60 in good health and CMV-seronegative. The CDR3 runs from the conserved cysteine through the conserved F or W. Fields, in order: J gene, D gene, clone size, V gene, CDR3 protein, CDR3 DNA. D genes are given only for firm matches. The size field is filled for only some rows; it gives once, few, many or a size class.

TRBJ2-1 TRBD2 - TRBV9 CASSVELAGGISYNEQFF TGTGCCAGCAGCGTAGAACTAGCGGGGGGAATATCCTACAATGAGCAGTTCTTC
TRBJ1-2 TRBD1 - TRBV6-5 CASSLDRGGGIGYTF TGTGCCAGCAGTTTGGACAGGGGAGGGGGAATAGGCTACACCTTC
TRBJ2-2 TRBD2 - TRBV2 CASRGGTVTGELFF TGTGCCAGCAGGGGGGGGACGGTTACCGGGGAGCTGTTTTTT
TRBJ1-2 TRBD1 - TRBV30 CAWTPWDSYGYTF TGTGCCTGGACCCCCTGGGACAGCTATGGCTACACCTTC
TRBJ1-1 - - TRBV18 CASSTGLTEAFF TGTGCCAGCTCAACGGGTTTGACTGAAGCTTTCTTT
TRBJ2-7 - - TRBV2 CASSEFGTSAEEQYF TGTGCCAGCAGTGAGTTTGGGACTTCAGCGGAGGAGCAGTACTTC
TRBJ2-7 TRBD1 - TRBV5-1 CASSLAGTGTYEQYF TGCGCCAGCAGCTTGGCCGGGACAGGGACCTACGAGCAGTACTTC
TRBJ1-6 TRBD1 once TRBV18 CASFTGDRRPGNSPLHF TGTGCCAGCTTCACGGGGGACAGGCGCCCCGGTAATTCACCCCTCCACTTT
TRBJ1-1 - - TRBV2 CASMEVNTEAFF TGTGCCAGCATGGAGGTGAACACTGAAGCTTTCTTT
TRBJ2-2 - - TRBV19 CASRIQSGRTGELFF TGTGCCAGTAGGATCCAGTCGGGGAGGACCGGGGAGCTGTTTTTT
TRBJ2-7 TRBD1 - TRBV6-5 CASTSGGTGDHEQYF TGTGCCAGCACCTCCGGTGGGACAGGGGACCACGAGCAGTACTTC
TRBJ2-5 - - TRBV18 CASSPGLSQETQYF TGTGCCAGCTCACCAGGGCTCTCCCAAGAGACCCAGTACTTC
TRBJ1-1 - - TRBV10-2 CASSESREGVAEAFF TGCGCCAGCAGTGAGTCGCGGGAGGGAGTGGCTGAAGCTTTCTTT
TRBJ1-5 - - TRBV7-2 CASSPRGEDWNNQPQHF TGTGCCAGCAGCCCGCGGGGTGAAGATTGGAACAATCAGCCCCAGCATTTT